This T cell receptor beta chain was found in a study of T cells in Graves' hyperthyroidism and ophthalmopathy (dated by TCRdb to about 2019). General notes on the study: Peripheral blood was collected at initial diagnosis, before any treatment. TCR V-J signatures able to tell the groups apart were searched for in a discovery cohort of around 95 patients, of whom under 45 had Graves' ophthalmopathy and 57 had stable Graves' hyperthyroidism. Whether ophthalmopathy could be predicted prospectively was tested in an independent validation cohort made up of approximately 19 hyperthyroidism patients plus 17 patients who later progressed to ophthalmopathy. The roughly 91 discovery patients were randomly divided into training and test sets at a 7:3 ratio. In about 6 Graves' hyperthyroidism patients, the study also compared T-cell repertoires from thyroid tissue with T-cell repertoires from blood. After sampling, hyperthyroidism patients received methimazole starting at 30 mg daily, and ophthalmopathy patients received high-dose intravenous methylprednisolone. TCR Vbeta CDR3 sequencing of some 140 peripheral blood samples (under 45 ophthalmopathy, under 80 hyperthyroidism and 17 progressor patients) is reported in the paper.

This clonotype was recorded many times. Which antigen it targets is not known. One base away there is no much larger clone; base qualities are not given. Ophthalmopathy patients had moderately to severely active disease, Clinical Activity Score of at least 3, NOSPECS grade of at least 4, and duration under 3 months. Any patient with an uncontrolled infection, another autoimmune disease, pregnancy or lactation was excluded. Diagnoses relied on clinical symptoms, serum thyroxine and TRAb, thyroid ultrasound and orbital computed tomography. PBMCs were separated from under 12 ml of fresh peripheral blood using Ficoll-Paque density gradient centrifugation. Trizol reagent was used to extract total RNA, and RNA quality was then checked on an Agilent 2100 Bioanalyzer. The TCR beta CDR3 regions were amplified from RNA transcripts. For the first round of RT-PCR on the TCR CDR3, the HTBI primer set was used together with the Qiagen OneStep RT-PCR kit. Libraries were constructed in a second round of multiplex PCR, after which size selection and purification were performed. Paired-end sequencing of the libraries was performed with 100 bp reads on an Illumina HiSeq2000. As for the authors' bioinformatics: SOAPnuke was used to process the raw data, with reads discarded if the reads contained adapters or uncalled bases, had a mean Phred below 15, or lacked an exact constant-primer or identifier match. High-quality paired reads were merged using COPE v1.2.5, and each unique nucleotide sequence was defined as a clonotype. MiTCR v1.1 was used to align clonotypes to the IMGT TRBV, TRBD and TRBJ reference segments. The analysis was restricted to V-J combinations with a frequency above 0.0001, which together covered just over 98% of the repertoires. The TCS score was defined as the ratio of F50 (clonal expansion) to E x V (chaos), calculated using BLOSUM62-based TCRdist between CDR3 peptides within each V-J. Welch's t-statistics and random forest reduced some 510 V-J features to fewer than 15, which were used in a naive Bayes classifier (R e1071). TCRdb reworked the public reads: Q25 trimming with fastp, MiXCR clone assembly, productive beta chains retained. Each record represents a unique CDR3 protein, reported with the most common genes and DNA among its rows. TCRdb's processing, not the study's, gives the V and J calls here. This sample is represented by 560,000 or so distinct CDR3 sequences; just under 20% of them were singletons. 45% to 50% of the sample is in the top ten clones.

The germline V gene (reference sequence) sets CDR1 to LGHDT and CDR2 to YNNKEL. Trimming at the junction amounts to 5 bases on V and 5 bases on J, and the germline ends lie 15 bases apart. The cysteine opens and the phenylalanine closes a CDR3 of 14 amino acids. Kept here is only the CDR3 DNA, which spans 42 bases and is read in frame from base 1. Broader findings and caveats from the paper: Most expanded thyroid clonotypes (frequency above 0.001) were also detected in blood, a finding suggesting that blood repertoires may reflect thyroid immune responses. No statistical method was used to set the sample size in advance, and investigators knew the group allocation. In validation, the model predicted progression to ophthalmopathy with approximately 71% sensitivity and around 72% specificity, a median of 6.5 months before onset. A model built on a 13 V-J signature distinguished ophthalmopathy from stable hyperthyroidism, reaching about 88% sensitivity and about 81% specificity in cross-validation and 80%/75% in testing.

Sequencing was carried out using blood. This receptor was taken from a middle-aged man with Graves' ophthalmopathy. The chain links TRBV3-1 with TRBJ2-5; the D gene is perhaps TRBD1, on 5 matching bases. The nucleotides read TGTGCCAGCAGCGCGGTGACAGTGGGGGAGACCCAGTACTTC. Translated, this is CASSAVTVGETQYF.